The clone carrying this T cell receptor (beta chain) was seen more than once but under ten times. The antigen remains unidentified. This sample was included in a study of blood T cells in healthy people across ages. The authors ran a second PCR of roughly 7 to 11 cycles using a sample-barcoded 5' primer and a J-beta primer mix. TCRdb reprocessed the 5' RACE reads with MiXCR, giving one entry per CDR3 protein. The sample records 450,000 to 700,000 distinct CDR3 sequences, 27% being singletons. General study findings and limits: Any conclusive comparison of naive versus antigen-experienced cells was prevented by using unsorted PBMCs. It was not known whether donors were CMV positive (a possible confounder of expanded clonotype changes).

CDR3 length: 16 residues. The germline V gene encodes CDR1 KGHSH and CDR2 LQKENI. V lost 2 bases and J 3 bases, leaving 13 bases between the germline ends. Sample: blood. The TCR sequence derives from a woman in her seventies in good health. This chain joins TRBV18 and TRBJ1-4; tentative D call: TRBD1 (5 bases). CDR3 loop: CASSPGVAGANEKLFF. The CDR3 bases are TGTGCCAGCTCACCAGGTGTTGCGGGGGCTAATGAAAAACTGTTTTTT.